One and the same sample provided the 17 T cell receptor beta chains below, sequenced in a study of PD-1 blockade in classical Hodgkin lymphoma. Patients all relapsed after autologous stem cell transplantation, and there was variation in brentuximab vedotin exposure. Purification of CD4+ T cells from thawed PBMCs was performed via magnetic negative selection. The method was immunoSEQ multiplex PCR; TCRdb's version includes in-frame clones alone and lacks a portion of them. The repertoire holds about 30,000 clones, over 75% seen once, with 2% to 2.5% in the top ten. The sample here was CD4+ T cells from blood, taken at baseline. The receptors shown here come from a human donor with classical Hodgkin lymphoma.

CDR3 in amino acids: CASSQGDFWTGNTYEQYF. The CDR3 DNA is TGTGCCAGCAGCCAAGGTGATTTTTGGACAGGGAATACCTACGAGCAGTACTTC. This sequence joins TRBV14 and TRBJ2-7, with 8 bases that match TRBD1. Germline CDR1 SGHDN, CDR2 FVKESK. The CDR3 has 18 residues. Trimming cost V 1 base and J 2 bases; bases outside gene matches: 13.

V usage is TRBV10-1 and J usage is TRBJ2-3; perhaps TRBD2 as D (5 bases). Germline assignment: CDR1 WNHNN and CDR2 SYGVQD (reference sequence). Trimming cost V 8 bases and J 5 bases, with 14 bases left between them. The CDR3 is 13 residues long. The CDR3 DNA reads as TGCGCCAGCTCGGGTATGGCGGGAGATACGCAGTATTTT. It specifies CASSGMAGDTQYF.

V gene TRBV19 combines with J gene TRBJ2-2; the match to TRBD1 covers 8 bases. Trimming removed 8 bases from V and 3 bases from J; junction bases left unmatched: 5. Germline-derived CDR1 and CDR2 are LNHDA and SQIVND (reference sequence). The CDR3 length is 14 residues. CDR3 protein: CASFDRGDTGELFF. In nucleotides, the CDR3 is TGTGCCAGTTTTGACAGGGGTGACACCGGGGAGCTGTTTTTT.

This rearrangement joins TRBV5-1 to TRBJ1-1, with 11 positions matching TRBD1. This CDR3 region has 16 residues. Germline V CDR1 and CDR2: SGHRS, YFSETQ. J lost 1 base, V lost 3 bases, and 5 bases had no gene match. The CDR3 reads CASSSGQGAGNTEAFF. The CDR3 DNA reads TGCGCCAGCAGCTCCGGACAGGGGGCCGGGAACACTGAAGCTTTCTTT.

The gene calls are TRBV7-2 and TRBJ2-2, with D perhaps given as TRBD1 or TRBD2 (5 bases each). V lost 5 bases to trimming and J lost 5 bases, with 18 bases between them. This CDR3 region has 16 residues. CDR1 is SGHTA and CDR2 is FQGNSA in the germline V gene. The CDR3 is CASSPAGGVGTGELFF. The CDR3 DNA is TGTGCCAGCAGCCCGGCTGGGGGAGTAGGAACCGGGGAGCTGTTTTTT.

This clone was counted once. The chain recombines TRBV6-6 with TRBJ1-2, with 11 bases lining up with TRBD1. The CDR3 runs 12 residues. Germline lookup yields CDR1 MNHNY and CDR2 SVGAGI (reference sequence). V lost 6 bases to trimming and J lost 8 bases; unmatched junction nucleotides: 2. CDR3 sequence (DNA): TGTGCCAGCAGGAGGGACAGGGGGGGCTACACCTTC. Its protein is CASRRDRGGYTF.

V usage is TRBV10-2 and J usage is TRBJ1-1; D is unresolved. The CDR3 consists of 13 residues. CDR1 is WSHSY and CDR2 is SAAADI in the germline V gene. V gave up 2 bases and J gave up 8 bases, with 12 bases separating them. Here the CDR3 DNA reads TGCGCCAGCAGTGAGACATTCGGTCGCGAAGCTTTCTTT. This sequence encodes CASSETFGREAFF.

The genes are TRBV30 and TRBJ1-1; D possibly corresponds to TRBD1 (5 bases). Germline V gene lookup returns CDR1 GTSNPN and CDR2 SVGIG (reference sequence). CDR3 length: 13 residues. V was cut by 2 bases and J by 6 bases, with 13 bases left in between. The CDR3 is CAWSPRGAAEAFF. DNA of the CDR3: TGTGCCTGGAGTCCGAGGGGCGCCGCTGAAGCTTTCTTT.

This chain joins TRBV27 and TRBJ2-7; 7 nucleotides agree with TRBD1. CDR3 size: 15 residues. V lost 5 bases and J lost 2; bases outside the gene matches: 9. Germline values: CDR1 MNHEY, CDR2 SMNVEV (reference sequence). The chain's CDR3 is CASSPYRGAAYEQYF. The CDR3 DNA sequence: TGTGCCAGCAGTCCTTACAGGGGTGCAGCCTACGAGCAGTACTTC.

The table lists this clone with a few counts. The CDR3 here is CASSASSGAVTGELFF. The DNA of the CDR3 is TGTGCCAGCAGTGCAAGTTCGGGGGCGGTCACCGGGGAGCTGTTTTTT. The V call is TRBV6-1, the J call TRBJ2-2; perhaps D is TRBD1 or TRBD2 (6 bases each). There are 16 residues in the CDR3. From germline, CDR1 is MNHNS and CDR2 SASEGT. V was cut by 4 bases and J by 4 bases, with 16 bases left in between.

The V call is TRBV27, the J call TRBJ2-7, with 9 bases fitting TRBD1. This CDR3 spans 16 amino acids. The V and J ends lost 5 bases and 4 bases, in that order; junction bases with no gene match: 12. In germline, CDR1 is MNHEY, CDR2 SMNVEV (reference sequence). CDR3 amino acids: CASSRQSSGTGYEQYF. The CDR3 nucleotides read TGTGCCAGCAGTAGACAATCGTCCGGGACAGGGTACGAGCAGTACTTC.

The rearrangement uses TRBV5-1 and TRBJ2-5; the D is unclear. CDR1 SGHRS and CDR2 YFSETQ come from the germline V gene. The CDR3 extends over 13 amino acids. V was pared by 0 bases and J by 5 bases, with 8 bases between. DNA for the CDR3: TGCGCCAGCAGCTTGGAGGGCCGTGAGACCCAGTACTTC. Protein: CASSLEGRETQYF.

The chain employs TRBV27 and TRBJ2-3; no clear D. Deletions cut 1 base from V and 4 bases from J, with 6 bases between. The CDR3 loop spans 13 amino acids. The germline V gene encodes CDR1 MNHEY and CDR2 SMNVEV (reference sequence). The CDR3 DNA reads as TGTGCCAGCAGTTTATACGCGTCAGATACGCAGTATTTT. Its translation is CASSLYASDTQYF.

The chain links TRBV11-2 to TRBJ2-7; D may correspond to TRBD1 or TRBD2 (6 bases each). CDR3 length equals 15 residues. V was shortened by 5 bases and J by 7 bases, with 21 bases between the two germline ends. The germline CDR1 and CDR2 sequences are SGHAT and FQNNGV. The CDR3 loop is CASSPSFRGLGEQYF. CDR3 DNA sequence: TGTGCCAGCAGCCCCAGCTTCCGGGGGCTGGGAGAGCAGTACTTC.

CDR3 sequence reads: CSVEVVRGLPEAFF. CDR3 sequence (DNA): TGCAGCGTTGAAGTCGTCAGGGGTTTACCTGAAGCTTTCTTT. The chain recombines TRBV29-1 with TRBJ1-1, with D perhaps TRBD1 (6 bases). The CDR3 is made up of 14 amino acids. Germline CDR1 reads SQVTM; CDR2 reads ANQGSEA. The V gene lost 1 base and the J gene lost 6 bases, with 15 bases spanning the gap.

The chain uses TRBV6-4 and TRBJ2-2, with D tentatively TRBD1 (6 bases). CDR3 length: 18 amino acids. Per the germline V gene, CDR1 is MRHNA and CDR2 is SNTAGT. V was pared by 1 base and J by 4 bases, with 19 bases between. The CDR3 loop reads CASSDYPRQVDRTGELFF. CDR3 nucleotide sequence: TGTGCCAGCAGTGACTACCCACGACAGGTCGACCGCACCGGGGAGCTGTTTTTT.

CDR3 in DNA: TGTGCCAGCAGTTACTCGTTTAGGGGACGGTACGAGCAGTACTTC. Translating it yields CASSYSFRGRYEQYF. The J gene is TRBJ2-7, the V gene TRBV6-5; D possibly matches TRBD1 or TRBD2 (5 bases each). V shed 0 bases and J shed 4 bases, with 13 bases lying between them. Germline loops: CDR1 MNHEY, CDR2 SVGAGI. This CDR3 has 15 residues.